This T cell receptor beta chain emerged from a study of T cells in Graves' hyperthyroidism and ophthalmopathy. Authors of the study amplified TCR beta CDR3 regions from RNA transcripts. With the HTBI primer set, the TCR CDR3 went through a first round of RT-PCR. TCRdb processed the multiplex PCR reads anew with MiXCR; each CDR3 protein has one entry. The repertoire consists of a few hundred thousand distinct CDR3 sequences, with roughly 18% occurring once and the leading ten covering approximately 49%. This clonotype has a count of ten or more. CDR1 is MDHEN, CDR2 SYDVKM, per germline. This CDR3 comprises 15 residues. Trimming took 5 bases from V and 2 from J, leaving 15 bases between them.

The TCR was taken from a woman in her forties or fifties with Graves' hyperthyroidism. The sequenced material came from blood. The genes are TRBV28 and TRBJ1-1; D gene ambiguous. The CDR3 sequence is CASSRLDRRNTEAFF. The DNA of the CDR3 is TGTGCCAGCAGTCGGCTGGACCGCAGAAACACTGAAGCTTTCTTT.